This TCR beta chain was captured in a study of cytomegalovirus exposure and HLA in healthy donors. Study details: Among the 398 genotyped donors, around 85% were placed in the Caucasian-associated ancestry cluster.

Study findings and constraints: Rarity marked most TCR sequences, yet some public TCRs occurred in many donors. Earlier results showed most TCR beta V segments being productive about 87% or about 30% of the time. The authors assumed roughly uniform sequencing depth across donors for presence/absence analyses.

The V and J ends lost 0 bases and 7 bases respectively, with 13 bases between them. There are 15 residues in the CDR3. Germline V lookup: CDR1 SGDLS, CDR2 YYNGEE. PCR used 60 Vbeta primers and 13 Jbeta primers. The protocol was immunoSEQ multiplex PCR, while the TCRdb copy is restricted to in-frame clones and leaves out a portion. The data contain about 120,000 clones, around 80% of them seen just once; the ten biggest clones take up 7.5% to 9%. Details on this clone: Its cognate antigen is unknown.

This receptor was taken from a female donor in good health and CMV-seropositive. The specimen sequenced was PBMCs. V usage is TRBV9 and J usage is TRBJ2-2, with D maybe TRBD1 (6 bases). The CDR3 nucleotides are TGTGCCAGCAGCGTAGGCCCAGGGGAATACGGGGAGCTGTTTTTT. The encoded protein is CASSVGPGEYGELFF.